This T cell receptor (beta chain) originates from a study of technical replicates of blood from several donors. This clone appeared a single time. The V gene lost 5 bases and the J gene lost 5 bases, with 9 bases spanning the gap. Germline V gene data show CDR1 as SGHVS and CDR2 as FNYEAQ. The CDR3 loop spans 13 amino acids. Profiled with immunoSEQ multiplex PCR; TCRdb holds only in-frame clones, not every one. The sample yields around 83,000 clones, around nine tenths seen once. The receptor was isolated from a human donor in good health. The sample comprised T cells isolated from PBMCs. This chain uses TRBV7-6 with TRBJ2-2; the D gene is possibly TRBD2 (6 bases). CDR3 protein: CASSPLATGELFF. Written as DNA, the CDR3 is TGTGCCAGCAGCCCTCTAGCGACCGGGGAGCTGTTTTTT.